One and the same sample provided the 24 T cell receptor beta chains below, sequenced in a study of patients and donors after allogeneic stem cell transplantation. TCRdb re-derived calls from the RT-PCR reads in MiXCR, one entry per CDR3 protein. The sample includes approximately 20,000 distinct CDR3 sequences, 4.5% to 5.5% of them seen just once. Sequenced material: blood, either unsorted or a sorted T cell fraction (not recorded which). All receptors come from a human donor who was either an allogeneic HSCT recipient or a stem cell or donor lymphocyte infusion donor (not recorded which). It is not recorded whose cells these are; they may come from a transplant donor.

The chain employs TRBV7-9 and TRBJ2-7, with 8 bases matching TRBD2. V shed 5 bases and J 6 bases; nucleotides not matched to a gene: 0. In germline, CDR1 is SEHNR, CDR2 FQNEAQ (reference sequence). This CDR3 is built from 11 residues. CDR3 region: CASSREGEQYF. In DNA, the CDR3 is TGTGCCAGCAGCCGGGAGGGCGAGCAGTACTTC.

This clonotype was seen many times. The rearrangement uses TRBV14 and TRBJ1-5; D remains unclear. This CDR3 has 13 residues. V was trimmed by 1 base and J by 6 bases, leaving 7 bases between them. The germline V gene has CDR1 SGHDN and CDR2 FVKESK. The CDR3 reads CASSQGYGQPQHF. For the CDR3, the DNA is TGTGCCAGCAGCCAAGGGTATGGTCAGCCCCAGCATTTT. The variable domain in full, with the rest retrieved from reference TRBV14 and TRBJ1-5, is EAGVTQFPSHSVIEKGQTVTLRCDPISGHDNLYWYRRVMGKEIKFLLHFVKESKQDESGMPNNRFLAERTGGTYSTLKVQPAELEDSGVYFCASSQGYGQPQHFGDGTRLSIL.

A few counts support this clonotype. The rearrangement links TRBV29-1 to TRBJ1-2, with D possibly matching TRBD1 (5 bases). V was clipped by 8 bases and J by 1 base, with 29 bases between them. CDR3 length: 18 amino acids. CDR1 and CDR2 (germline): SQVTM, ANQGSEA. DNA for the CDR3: TGCAGCCCGTGGAGGGGAGGTACCAGACAGAGTCTTAACTATGGCTACACCTTC. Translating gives CSPWRGGTRQSLNYGYTF.

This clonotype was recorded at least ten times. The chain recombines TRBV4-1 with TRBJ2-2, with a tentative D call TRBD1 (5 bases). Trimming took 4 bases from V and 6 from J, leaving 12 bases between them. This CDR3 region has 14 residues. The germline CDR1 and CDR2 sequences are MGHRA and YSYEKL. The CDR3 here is CASSREGVPGELFF. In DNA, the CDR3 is TGCGCCAGCAGCCGTGAAGGGGTCCCCGGGGAGCTGTTTTTT.

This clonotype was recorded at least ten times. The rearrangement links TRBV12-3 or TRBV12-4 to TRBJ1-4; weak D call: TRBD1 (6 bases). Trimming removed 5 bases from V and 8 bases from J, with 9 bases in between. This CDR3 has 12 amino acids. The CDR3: CASSRGAEKLFF. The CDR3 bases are TGTGCCAGCAGTAGGGGGGCCGAAAAACTGTTTTTT.

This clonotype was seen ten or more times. CDR3 protein: CASSLWQGVDNEQFF. The CDR3 DNA follows: TGCGCCAGCAGCTTGTGGCAGGGGGTTGACAATGAGCAGTTCTTC. The chain recombines TRBV5-1 with TRBJ2-1; the match to TRBD1 covers 7 bases. The J segment lost 5 bases and the V segment lost 1 base, leaving 6 bases of the junction unmatched. The CDR3 length is 15 residues. Germline CDR1 SGHRS, CDR2 YFSETQ.

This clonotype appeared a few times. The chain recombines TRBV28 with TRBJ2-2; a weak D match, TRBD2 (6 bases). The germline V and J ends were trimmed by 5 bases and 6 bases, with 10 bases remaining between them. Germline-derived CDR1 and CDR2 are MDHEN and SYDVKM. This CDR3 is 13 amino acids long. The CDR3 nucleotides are TGTGCCAGCAGTCCTAGCGCCGCCGGGGAGCTGTTTTTT. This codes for CASSPSAAGELFF.

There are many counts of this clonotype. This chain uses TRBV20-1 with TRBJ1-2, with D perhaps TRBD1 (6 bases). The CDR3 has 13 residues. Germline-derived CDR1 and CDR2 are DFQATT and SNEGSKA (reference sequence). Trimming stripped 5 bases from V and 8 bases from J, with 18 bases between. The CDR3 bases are TGCAGTGCTTACCATACAGGGCCAGGGGGCTACACCTTC. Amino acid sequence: CSAYHTGPGGYTF.

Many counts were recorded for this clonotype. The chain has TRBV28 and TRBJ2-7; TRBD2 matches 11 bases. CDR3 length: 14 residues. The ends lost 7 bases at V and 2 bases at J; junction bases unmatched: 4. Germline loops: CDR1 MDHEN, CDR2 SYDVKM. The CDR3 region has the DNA TGTGCCAGCACTCGGACTAGCGGGCCCTACGAGCAGTACTTC. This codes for CASTRTSGPYEQYF.

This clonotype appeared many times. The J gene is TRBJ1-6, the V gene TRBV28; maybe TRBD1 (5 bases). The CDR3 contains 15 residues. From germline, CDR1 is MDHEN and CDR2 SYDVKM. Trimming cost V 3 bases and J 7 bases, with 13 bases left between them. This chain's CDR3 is CASSLAGPVNSPLHF. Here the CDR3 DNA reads TGTGCCAGCAGTTTGGCAGGGCCAGTCAATTCACCCCTCCACTTT.

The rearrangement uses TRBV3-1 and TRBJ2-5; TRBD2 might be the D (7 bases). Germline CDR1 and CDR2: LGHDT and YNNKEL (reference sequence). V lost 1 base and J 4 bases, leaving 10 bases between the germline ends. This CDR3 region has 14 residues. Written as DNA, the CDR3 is TGTGCCAGCAGCCAAGCGGGGGGCGCAGAGACCCAGTACTTC. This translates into CASSQAGGAETQYF.

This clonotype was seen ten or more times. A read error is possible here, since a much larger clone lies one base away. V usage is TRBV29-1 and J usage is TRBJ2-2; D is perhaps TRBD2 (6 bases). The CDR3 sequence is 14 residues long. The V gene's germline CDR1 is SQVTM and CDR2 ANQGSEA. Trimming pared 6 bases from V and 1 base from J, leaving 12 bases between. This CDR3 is CSVLVGGNTGELFF. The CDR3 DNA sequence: TGCAGCGTCTTAGTGGGAGGGAACACCGGGGAGCTGTTTTTT.

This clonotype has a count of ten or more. CDR3 amino acids: CATSGTGGIDTQYF. CDR3 DNA sequence: TGTGCCACCTCCGGGACAGGGGGGATAGATACGCAGTATTTT. The chain combines TRBV24-1 with TRBJ2-3; 11 nucleotides line up with TRBD1. J lost 5 bases, V lost 9 bases, and 6 bases had no gene match. The germline gives CDR1 KGHDR, CDR2 SFDVKD. This CDR3 is 14 amino acids long.

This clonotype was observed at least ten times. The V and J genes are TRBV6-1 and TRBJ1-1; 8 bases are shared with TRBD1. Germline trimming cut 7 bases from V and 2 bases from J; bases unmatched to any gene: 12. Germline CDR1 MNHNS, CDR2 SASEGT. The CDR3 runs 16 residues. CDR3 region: CASTARGRFFNTEAFF. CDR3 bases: TGTGCCAGCACGGCCAGGGGGCGCTTTTTTAACACTGAAGCTTTCTTT.

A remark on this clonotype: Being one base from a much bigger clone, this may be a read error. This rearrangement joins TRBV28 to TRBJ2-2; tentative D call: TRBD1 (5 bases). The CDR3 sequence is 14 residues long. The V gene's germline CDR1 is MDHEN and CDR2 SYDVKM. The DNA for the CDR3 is TGTGCCAGCAGTTTGGCAGGGATCACCGTGGAGCTGTTTTTT. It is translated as CASSLAGITVELFF.

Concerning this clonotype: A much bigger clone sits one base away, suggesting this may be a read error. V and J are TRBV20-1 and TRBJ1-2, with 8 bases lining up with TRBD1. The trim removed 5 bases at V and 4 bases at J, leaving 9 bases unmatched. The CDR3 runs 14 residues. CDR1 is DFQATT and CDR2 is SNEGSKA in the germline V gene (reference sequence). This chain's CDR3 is CSAGSRGRGYGYTF. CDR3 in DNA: TGCAGTGCTGGAAGCAGGGGGCGCGGCTATGGCTACACCTTC.

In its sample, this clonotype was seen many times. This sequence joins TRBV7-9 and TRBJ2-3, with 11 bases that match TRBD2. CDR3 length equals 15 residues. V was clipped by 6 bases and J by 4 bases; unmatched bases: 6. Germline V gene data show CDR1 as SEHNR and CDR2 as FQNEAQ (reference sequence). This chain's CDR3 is CASSRTSGRSDTQYF. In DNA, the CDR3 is TGTGCCAGCAGTCGTACTAGCGGGAGATCAGATACGCAGTATTTT.

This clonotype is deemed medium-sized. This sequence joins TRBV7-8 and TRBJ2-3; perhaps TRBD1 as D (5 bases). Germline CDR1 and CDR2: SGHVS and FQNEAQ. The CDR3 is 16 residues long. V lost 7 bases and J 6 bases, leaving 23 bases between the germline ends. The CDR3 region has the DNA TGTGCCAGCAATAGGAATGGGGCCGTTAGGTTGGATACGCAGTATTTT. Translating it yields CASNRNGAVRLDTQYF.

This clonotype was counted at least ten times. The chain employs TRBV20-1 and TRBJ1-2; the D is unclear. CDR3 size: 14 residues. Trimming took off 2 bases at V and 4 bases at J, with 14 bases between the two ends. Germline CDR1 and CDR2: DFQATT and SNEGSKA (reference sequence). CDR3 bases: TGCAGTGCTAGACATGGACCGAGGAGCTATGGCTACACCTTC. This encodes CSARHGPRSYGYTF.

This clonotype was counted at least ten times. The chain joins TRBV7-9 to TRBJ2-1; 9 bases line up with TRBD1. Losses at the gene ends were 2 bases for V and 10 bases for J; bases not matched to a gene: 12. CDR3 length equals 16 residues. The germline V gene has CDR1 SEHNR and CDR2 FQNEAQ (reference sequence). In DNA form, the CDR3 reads TGTGCCAGCAGCTTATCACCACCGGGACAGGGCGGAGAGCAGTTCTTC. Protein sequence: CASSLSPPGQGGEQFF.

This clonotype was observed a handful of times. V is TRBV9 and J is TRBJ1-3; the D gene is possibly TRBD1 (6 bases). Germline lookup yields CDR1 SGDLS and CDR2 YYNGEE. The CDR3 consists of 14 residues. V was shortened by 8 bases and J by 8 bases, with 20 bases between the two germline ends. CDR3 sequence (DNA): TGTGCCAGTTCCCGTGGACCGAGGGGGGACACCATATATTTT. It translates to CASSRGPRGDTIYF.

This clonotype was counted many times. The CDR3 DNA sequence: TGTGCCAGCAGTGGGGGCGTTTATTCCTACGAGCAGTACTTC. This encodes CASSGGVYSYEQYF. The chain joins TRBV6-1 to TRBJ2-7; TRBD1 is a possible D gene (5 bases). CDR1 is MNHNS, CDR2 SASEGT, per germline. V lost 4 bases to trimming and J lost 1 base, with 11 bases between them. This CDR3 is built from 14 residues.

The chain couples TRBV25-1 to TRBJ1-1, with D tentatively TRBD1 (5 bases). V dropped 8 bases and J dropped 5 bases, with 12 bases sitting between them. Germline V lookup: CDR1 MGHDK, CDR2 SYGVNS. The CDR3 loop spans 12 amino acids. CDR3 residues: CASVKGRTEAFF. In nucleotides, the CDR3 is TGTGCCAGCGTGAAGGGGAGGACTGAAGCTTTCTTT.

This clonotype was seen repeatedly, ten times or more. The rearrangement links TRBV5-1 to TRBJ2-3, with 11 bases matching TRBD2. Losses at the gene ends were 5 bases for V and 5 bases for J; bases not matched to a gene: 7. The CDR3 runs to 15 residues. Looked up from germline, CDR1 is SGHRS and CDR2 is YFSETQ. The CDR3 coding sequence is TGCGCCAGCAGGACAGGACTAGCGGGTCAAGATACGCAGTATTTT. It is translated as CASRTGLAGQDTQYF.